The present entry profiles one T cell receptor (beta chain) with its context. The data derive from a study of blood T cell repertoires in COVID-19. The V end lost 3 bases, the J end lost 7 bases, and 10 bases lay between the germline ends. The CDR3 sequence is 12 residues long. Germline assignment: CDR1 SGDLS and CDR2 YYNGEE. The method was immunoSEQ multiplex PCR; TCRdb's version includes in-frame clones alone and lacks a portion of them. The sample includes 150,000 or so clones, more than 90% of them seen just once. This TCR came from a man in his 60s with active or convalescent COVID-19. The chain couples TRBV9 to TRBJ1-1, with a tentative D call TRBD1 (6 bases). The sample was peripheral blood. CDR3 nucleotides: TGTGCCAGCAGCGCTCGAGGGGGTGAAGCTTTCTTT. Translating gives CASSARGGEAFF.